The 17 T cell receptor beta chains in this list originate from one sample, sequenced in a study of T cells after yellow fever vaccination. TCRdb reanalysed the 5' RACE reads using MiXCR and keeps one entry per CDR3 protein. The table includes about 320,000 distinct CDR3 sequences, 3.5% to 4.5% detected once. This sample comprised PBMCs, obtained 15 days after the yellow fever booster vaccination. The receptors come from a man between 18 and 35 years old who received the YFV17D yellow fever vaccine.

This clonotype was counted a few times. The chain couples TRBV5-6 to TRBJ1-1; D unclear. Trimming shortened V by 4 bases and J by 5 bases, and 21 bases separated the two germline ends. The germline CDR1 and CDR2 sequences are SGHDT and YYEEEE. The CDR3 has 16 amino acids. The CDR3 DNA follows: TGTGCCAGCAGCCGGCTGGGTGTGGGGAAAGAAACTGAAGCTTTCTTT. Translated: CASSRLGVGKETEAFF.

This clonotype has a handful of counts. The V call is TRBV14, the J call TRBJ2-5; D possibly corresponds to TRBD2 (5 bases). V lost 1 base to trimming and J lost 5 bases, with 14 bases between them. This CDR3 spans 15 amino acids. The germline CDR1 and CDR2 sequences are SGHDN and FVKESK. The CDR3 DNA sequence: TGTGCCAGCAGCCAAGGACCGTCTTGGAGGGAGACCCAGTACTTC. Translating gives CASSQGPSWRETQYF.

This clonotype was found many times. The J gene is TRBJ2-7, the V gene TRBV7-2, with unresolved D. The germline CDR1 and CDR2 sequences are SGHTA and FQGNSA. The V and J ends lost 2 bases and 1 base respectively, with 12 bases between them. This CDR3 is built from 15 residues. CDR3 protein: CASSLYLDGSYEQYF. The DNA of the CDR3 is TGTGCCAGCAGCTTATACCTGGACGGATCCTACGAGCAGTACTTC.

This clonotype was recorded a few times. V gene TRBV5-1 combines with J gene TRBJ2-4; D possibly corresponds to TRBD2 (6 bases). The germline V and J ends were trimmed by 1 base and 2 bases, with 13 bases remaining between them. CDR3 length: 16 residues. Per the germline V gene, CDR1 is SGHRS and CDR2 is YFSETQ. Here the CDR3 DNA reads TGCGCCAGCAGCTTGACCCCGGAGGGGCCCAAAAACATTCAGTACTTC. Translating it yields CASSLTPEGPKNIQYF.

This clonotype has at least ten counts. The rearrangement uses TRBV9 and TRBJ2-5, with TRBD2 matching over 11 bases. In germline, CDR1 is SGDLS, CDR2 YYNGEE. J was trimmed by 5 bases and V by 2 bases; bases with no gene match: 8. This CDR3 is built from 16 residues. This CDR3 is CASSVVAGGPGETQYF. The CDR3 DNA reads as TGTGCCAGCAGCGTGGTAGCGGGGGGGCCGGGGGAGACCCAGTACTTC.

The chain is built from TRBV19 and TRBJ1-5; D might be TRBD1 (5 bases). This CDR3 contains 14 residues. V was pared by 6 bases and J by 0 bases, with 9 bases between. Per germline, CDR1 LNHDA and CDR2 SQIVND (reference sequence). The CDR3 DNA sequence: TGTGCCAGTAGGACAGAGTATAGCAATCAGCCCCAGCATTTT. This encodes CASRTEYSNQPQHF.

Sample share makes this clonotype medium-sized. This chain uses TRBV5-8 with TRBJ1-2; D perhaps matches TRBD1 (5 bases). Between the trimmed V and J ends, which lost 1 base and 8 bases, there was a span of 12 bases. Germline V gene lookup returns CDR1 SGHTS and CDR2 YDEGEE. The CDR3 covers 13 residues. The CDR3 region is CASSLYAGPGYTF. In DNA form, the CDR3 reads TGTGCCAGCAGCTTGTACGCAGGGCCAGGCTACACCTTC.

The sample holds many counts of this clonotype. The chain links TRBV10-3 to TRBJ1-1; D not certain. The V end was cut by 8 bases, the J end by 5 bases, with 6 bases between. This CDR3 contains 10 residues. Germline loops: CDR1 ENHRY, CDR2 SYGVKD. This chain's CDR3 is CAIGLTEAFF. As DNA, the CDR3 is TGTGCCATCGGACTTACTGAAGCTTTCTTT.

This clonotype showed up many times. This chain links TRBV4-1 with TRBJ1-4, with 8 bases matching TRBD1. The V segment lost 2 bases and the J segment 7 bases; nucleotides outside the gene matches: 6. This CDR3 has 15 amino acids. Germline V gives CDR1 MGHRA, CDR2 YSYEKL. Written as DNA, the CDR3 is TGCGCCAGCAGCCAACAGGGGGCGATTGGTGAAAAACTGTTTTTT. Translation: CASSQQGAIGEKLFF.

This clonotype showed up many times. The chain has TRBV5-1 and TRBJ2-7, with D unclear. CDR3 length: 14 residues. Trimming stripped 1 base from V and 2 bases from J, with 10 bases between. Germline V gene sequence: CDR1 SGHRS, CDR2 YFSETQ. The DNA of the CDR3 is TGCGCCAGCAGCTTGAATGCCGGCACCTACGAGCAGTACGTC. Translated: CASSLNAGTYEQYV.

Only a few counts were recorded for this clonotype. The V gene is TRBV4-3, the J gene TRBJ2-3; maybe TRBD2 (5 bases). V was shortened by 0 bases and J by 4 bases, with 11 bases between the two germline ends. The length of the CDR3 is 15 residues. Per the germline V gene, CDR1 is LGHNA and CDR2 is YSLEER. CDR3 protein: CASSQDSSAADTQYF. The CDR3, as DNA: TGCGCCAGCAGCCAAGATAGTTCAGCGGCAGATACGCAGTATTTT.

In its sample, this clonotype was seen many times. The rearrangement joins TRBV7-9 to TRBJ1-3; 8 bases line up with TRBD1. The CDR3 consists of 15 residues. V dropped 5 bases and J dropped 2; count of bases not matched to a gene: 5. The germline gives CDR1 SEHNR, CDR2 FQNEAQ (reference sequence). The CDR3 DNA reads TGTGCCAGCAGCCGGACAGGGCAGACTGGAAACACCATATATTTT. As protein: CASSRTGQTGNTIYF. Filled out from reference TRBV7-9 and TRBJ1-3, the complete variable domain reads DTGVSQNPRHKITKRGQNVTFRCDPISEHNRLYWYRQTLGQGPEFLTYFQNEAQLEKSRLLSDRFSAERPKGSFSTLEIQRTEQGDSAMYLCASSRTGQTGNTIYFGEGSWLTVV.

This clonotype was seen a single time. J is TRBJ1-5 and V is TRBV18; 7 bases line up with TRBD1. The CDR3 sequence is 20 residues long. CDR1 and CDR2 (germline): KGHSH, LQKENI. V lost 4 bases to trimming and J lost 0 bases; unmatched junction nucleotides: 18. The CDR3 nucleotides are TGTGCCAGCTCACGACGACCCCAGACAGGGATCATGGGTAGCAATCAGCCCCAGCATTTT. Translated: CASSRRPQTGIMGSNQPQHF.

This clonotype was seen many times. The chain links TRBV4-3 to TRBJ2-7; D unresolved. Trimming removed 3 bases at V and 2 bases at J, with 11 bases between. The germline V gene encodes CDR1 LGHNA and CDR2 YSLEER. This CDR3 is built from 14 residues. The CDR3 coding sequence is TGCGCCAGCAGCCACGAGGCCGGCACCTACGAGCAGTACTTC. Amino acids: CASSHEAGTYEQYF.

The sample holds a few counts of this clonotype. V is TRBV12-3 or TRBV12-4 and J is TRBJ2-1; D may be TRBD2 (7 bases). This CDR3 region has 13 residues. Trimming stripped 3 bases from V and 8 bases from J, with 11 bases between. In DNA form, the CDR3 reads TGTGCCAGCAGTTTTGGGAGGGGGTATGAGCAGTTCTTC. Translation gives CASSFGRGYEQFF.

The sample holds a few counts of this clonotype. This sequence joins TRBV30 and TRBJ1-1; D ambiguous. Trimming cost V 5 bases and J 1 base, with 8 bases left between them. Germline CDR1 is GTSNPN and CDR2 is SVGIG (reference sequence). CDR3 size: 12 residues. The CDR3, as DNA: TGTGCCTGGGAACGGGGGAACACTGAAGCTTTCTTT. Its translation: CAWERGNTEAFF.

The chain carries TRBV7-9 and TRBJ1-5; D is possibly TRBD1 (5 bases). V was shortened by 6 bases and J by 5 bases, with 17 bases between the two germline ends. The CDR3 has 15 amino acids. Germline loops: CDR1 SEHNR, CDR2 FQNEAQ (reference sequence). The CDR3 reads CASSLGWGEDQPQHF. CDR3 nucleotides: TGTGCCAGCAGTCTAGGATGGGGGGAAGATCAGCCCCAGCATTTT. Combining the CDR3 with reference TRBV7-9 and TRBJ1-5 gives the whole variable domain DTGVSQNPRHKITKRGQNVTFRCDPISEHNRLYWYRQTLGQGPEFLTYFQNEAQLEKSRLLSDRFSAERPKGSFSTLEIQRTEQGDSAMYLCASSLGWGEDQPQHFGDGTRLSIL.